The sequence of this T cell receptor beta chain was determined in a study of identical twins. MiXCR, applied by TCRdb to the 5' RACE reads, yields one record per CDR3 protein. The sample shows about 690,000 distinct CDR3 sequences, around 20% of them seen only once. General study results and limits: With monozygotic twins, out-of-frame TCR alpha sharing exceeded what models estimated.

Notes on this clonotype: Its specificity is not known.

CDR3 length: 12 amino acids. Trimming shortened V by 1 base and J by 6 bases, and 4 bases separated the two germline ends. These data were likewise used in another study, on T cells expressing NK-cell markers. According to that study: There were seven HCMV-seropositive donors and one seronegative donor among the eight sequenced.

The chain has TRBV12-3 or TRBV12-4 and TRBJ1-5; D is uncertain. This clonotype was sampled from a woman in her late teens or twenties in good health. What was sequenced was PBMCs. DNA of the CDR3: TGTGCCAGCAGTTTAGGAGTTCAGCCCCAGCATTTT. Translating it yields CASSLGVQPQHF.